The 25 T cell receptor beta chains presented below share a single source sample, sequenced in a study of blood T cell repertoires in COVID-19. Sequencing used immunoSEQ multiplex PCR; TCRdb keeps in-frame clones, though not all of them. Of more than 35,000 clones in the sample, about 91% were seen once. Sequenced sample: peripheral blood. The receptors shown here come from a woman in her 30s in a cohort sampled during active COVID-19.

The CDR3 nucleotides read TGCAGTGCTAGTGCGGGAGGCACCTACGAGCAGTACTTC. Its protein product is CSASAGGTYEQYF. The V and J genes are TRBV20-1 and TRBJ2-7; 8 bases map to TRBD2. J was trimmed by 2 bases and V by 3 bases; bases with no gene match: 3. CDR1 and CDR2 (germline): DFQATT, SNEGSKA (reference sequence). The CDR3 runs to 13 residues.

This chain links TRBV6-6 with TRBJ2-1, with D uncertain. CDR1 is MNHNY, CDR2 SVGAGI, per germline (reference sequence). CDR3 size: 12 residues. Trimming cost V 2 bases and J 8 bases, with 7 bases left between them. The CDR3 DNA is TGTGCCAGCAGTTACCCCCCGGATGAGCAGTTCTTC. It codes for CASSYPPDEQFF.

The gene calls are TRBV4-3 and TRBJ2-7, with 10 bases identical to TRBD2. The CDR3 sequence is 16 residues long. Losses at the gene ends were 5 bases for V and 7 bases for J; bases not matched to a gene: 14. Germline CDR1 and CDR2: LGHNA and YSLEER. CDR3 in amino acids: CASSIMRSGRADEQYF. CDR3 DNA: TGCGCCAGCAGCATAATGAGGAGCGGGAGGGCCGATGAGCAGTACTTC.

The chain carries TRBV6-5 and TRBJ2-5, with 7 bases that match TRBD2. The CDR3 sequence is 13 residues long. Germline V lookup: CDR1 MNHEY, CDR2 SVGAGI. V shed 6 bases, J shed 7 bases, and the junction held 8 bases outside the gene matches. The CDR3 loop reads CASRGEGLRTQYF. As DNA, the CDR3 is TGTGCCAGCAGGGGGGAGGGTCTTCGGACCCAGTACTTC.

In DNA, the CDR3 is TGTGCCAGCAGCGCCGGGGGGAACCTTTTGAACACTGAAGCTTTCTTT. Protein: CASSAGGNLLNTEAFF. V is TRBV13 and J is TRBJ1-1; D is possibly TRBD1 (5 bases). The CDR3 has 16 residues. Trimming removed 5 bases from V and 0 bases from J, with 16 bases in between. Germline assignment: CDR1 PRHDT and CDR2 FYEKMQ (reference sequence).

V gene TRBV5-6 combines with J gene TRBJ2-7; TRBD1 matches 8 bases. This CDR3 has 15 residues. Germline values: CDR1 SGHDT, CDR2 YYEEEE. The trim removed 1 base at V and 6 bases at J, leaving 9 bases unmatched. CDR3 nucleotides: TGTGCCAGCAGCTTGCTCCGGGACAGGTCAGGCGAGCAGTACTTC. Its translation is CASSLLRDRSGEQYF.

Here the CDR3 reads CASSVGGGTHYEQYF. The CDR3, as DNA: TGTGCCAGCAGCGTAGGGGGCGGGACTCACTACGAGCAGTACTTC. This chain links TRBV9 with TRBJ2-7; D is perhaps TRBD2 (6 bases). The ends were cut back, 0 bases at V and 3 bases at J, with 13 bases in the middle. The CDR3 has 15 residues. Germline V gene data show CDR1 as SGDLS and CDR2 as YYNGEE.

V and J are TRBV19 and TRBJ2-3; TRBD1 matches 10 bases. This CDR3 has 17 amino acids. Germline-derived CDR1 and CDR2 are LNHDA and SQIVND (reference sequence). Trimming removed 6 bases from V and 2 bases from J; junction bases left unmatched: 11. The CDR3 sequence is CASRTGQGSPYTDTQYF. For the CDR3, the DNA is TGTGCCAGTAGAACGGGACAGGGGTCCCCGTACACAGATACGCAGTATTTT.

This chain connects TRBV28 to TRBJ2-4; perhaps TRBD2 as D (6 bases). V lost 2 bases and J lost 1, with 6 bases in between. The germline V gene encodes CDR1 MDHEN and CDR2 SYDVKM. CDR3 length: 14 residues. The CDR3 spells CASSLGGAKNIQYF. CDR3 bases: TGTGCCAGCAGTTTAGGAGGGGCCAAAAACATTCAGTACTTC.

The rearrangement uses TRBV7-2 and TRBJ2-1, with 9 nucleotides matching TRBD2. CDR1 and CDR2 (germline): SGHTA, FQGNSA. J lost 0 bases, V lost 5 bases, and 11 bases had no gene match. There are 18 residues in the CDR3. CDR3 sequence reads: CASSVLGGRAFSYNEQFF. In DNA, the CDR3 is TGTGCCAGCAGCGTCCTAGGCGGGAGGGCCTTCTCCTACAATGAGCAGTTCTTC.

This chain links TRBV3-1 (or the pseudogene TRBV3-2) with TRBJ2-1; 15 nucleotides align to TRBD2. Germline CDR1 LGHDT, CDR2 YNNKEL (reference sequence). J lost 7 bases, V lost 3 bases, and 10 bases had no gene match. The CDR3 covers 18 residues. The CDR3 spells CASSHPGLAGGPGNEQFF. In nucleotides, the CDR3 is TGTGCCAGCAGCCACCCTGGACTAGCGGGAGGGCCGGGGAATGAGCAGTTCTTC.

V usage is TRBV5-1 and J usage is TRBJ1-4; D is unresolved. Trimming pared 5 bases from V and 0 bases from J, leaving 11 bases between. Germline CDR1 is SGHRS and CDR2 is YFSETQ. This CDR3 has 15 amino acids. Written as DNA, the CDR3 is TGCGCCAGCAGGGCTCAGTTTTCAACTAATGAAAAACTGTTTTTT. It is translated as CASRAQFSTNEKLFF.

The rearrangement links TRBV4-1 to TRBJ2-3; 13 nucleotides match TRBD2. With 3 bases clipped from V and 2 bases from J, the junction kept 5 bases outside the gene matches. Per germline, CDR1 MGHRA and CDR2 YSYEKL. The CDR3 sequence is 17 residues long. The CDR3 DNA reads as TGCGCCAGCAGCCATCGAACTAGCGGGAGGGTCACAGATACGCAGTATTTT. Protein product: CASSHRTSGRVTDTQYF.

This sequence joins TRBV5-1 and TRBJ2-1; TRBD1 aligns across 10 bases. Germline lookup yields CDR1 SGHRS and CDR2 YFSETQ. This CDR3 has 21 residues. Trimming took 1 base from V and 3 from J; bases not matched to a gene: 19. DNA of the CDR3: TGCGCCAGCAGCTTGCCTTCGACAGGGGGCGCTGAACTAGCGTTCTACAATGAGCAGTTCTTC. Amino acids: CASSLPSTGGAELAFYNEQFF.

The gene calls are TRBV2 and TRBJ2-4, with 8 bases lining up with TRBD1. Germline assignment: CDR1 SNHLY and CDR2 FYNNEI. Trimming took 6 bases from V and 0 from J; bases not matched to a gene: 10. This CDR3 has 17 amino acids. This CDR3 reads CASRGSRGQGAKNIQYF. DNA for the CDR3: TGTGCCAGCAGGGGGAGCAGGGGGCAAGGAGCCAAAAACATTCAGTACTTC.

The chain uses TRBV7-9 and TRBJ1-5, with 10 bases matching TRBD1. V shed 4 bases, J shed 7 bases, and the junction held 7 bases outside the gene matches. The CDR3 is 15 residues long. CDR1 SEHNR and CDR2 FQNEAQ come from the germline V gene (reference sequence). The CDR3 DNA reads TGTGCCAGCAGCTCTGACAGGGGGCCTAGGCAGCCCCAGCATTTT. This sequence encodes CASSSDRGPRQPQHF.

This chain joins TRBV20-1 and TRBJ2-2; 10 bases are a match to TRBD1. The germline CDR1 and CDR2 sequences are DFQATT and SNEGSKA (reference sequence). Germline trimming cut 5 bases from V and 2 bases from J; bases unmatched to any gene: 5. CDR3 length: 15 amino acids. The CDR3 spells CSAGDRGRNTGELFF. The DNA for the CDR3 is TGCAGTGCTGGTGACAGGGGGCGAAACACCGGGGAGCTGTTTTTT.

This clone was seen a handful of times. V usage is TRBV11-3 and J usage is TRBJ1-1; D unclear. This CDR3 is built from 12 residues. Germline assignment: CDR1 SGHNT and CDR2 YENEEA. The V end lost 8 bases, the J end lost 6 bases, and 13 bases lay between the germline ends. CDR3 in amino acids: CASRVVCPEAFF. For the CDR3, the DNA is TGTGCCAGCCGAGTGGTTTGCCCTGAAGCTTTCTTT.

The J gene is TRBJ1-5, the V gene TRBV30, with D maybe TRBD1 (5 bases). The V end lost 0 bases, the J end lost 3 bases, and 12 bases lay between the germline ends. Germline CDR1 GTSNPN, CDR2 SVGIG (reference sequence). The CDR3 loop spans 15 amino acids. The CDR3 region is CAWSVLAGNNQPQHF. CDR3 DNA sequence: TGTGCCTGGAGTGTACTAGCAGGGAACAATCAGCCCCAGCATTTT.

The chain is built from TRBV5-1 and TRBJ2-3; 12 nucleotides agree with TRBD2. The CDR3 has 14 residues. The trim removed 1 base at V and 6 bases at J, leaving 0 bases unmatched. In germline, CDR1 is SGHRS, CDR2 YFSETQ. CDR3 amino acids: CASSLTSGRDTQYF. CDR3 DNA sequence: TGCGCCAGCAGCTTGACTAGCGGGAGGGATACGCAGTATTTT.

The rearrangement links TRBV9 to TRBJ2-1; TRBD1 matches 7 bases. V was clipped by 3 bases and J by 7 bases; unmatched bases: 10. The CDR3 is 15 amino acids. Germline V lookup: CDR1 SGDLS, CDR2 YYNGEE. The CDR3 is CASSDNSGGLNEQFF. Written as DNA, the CDR3 is TGTGCCAGCAGCGATAATTCAGGGGGTTTGAATGAGCAGTTCTTC.

This clone was seen only once. This rearrangement joins TRBV3-1 (or the pseudogene TRBV3-2) to TRBJ2-7, with TRBD2 identical over 7 bases. Looked up from germline, CDR1 is LGHDT and CDR2 is YNNKEL (reference sequence). With 1 base clipped from V and 0 bases from J, the junction kept 9 bases outside the gene matches. This CDR3 has 17 amino acids. The CDR3 region is CASSQVLSGKSSYEQYF. The CDR3 coding sequence is TGTGCCAGCAGCCAAGTGTTAAGCGGGAAAAGCTCCTACGAGCAGTACTTC.

The CDR3 sequence: CASSRLAGDTDTQYF. For the CDR3, the DNA is TGTGCCAGCAGCCGACTAGCGGGAGACACAGATACGCAGTATTTT. V gene TRBV5-6 combines with J gene TRBJ2-3, with 12 bases identical to TRBD2. The length of the CDR3 is 15 residues. Germline assignment: CDR1 SGHDT and CDR2 YYEEEE. V gave up 4 bases and J gave up 2 bases; unmatched junction bases: 2. The variable domain in full, completed from reference TRBV5-6 and TRBJ2-3, reads DAGVTQSPTHLIKTRGQQVTLRCSPKSGHDTVSWYQQALGQGPQFIFQYYEEEERQRGNFPDRFSGHQFPNYSSELNVNALLLGDSALYLCASSRLAGDTDTQYFGPGTRLTVL.

The chain recombines TRBV30 with TRBJ2-1, with D tentatively TRBD2 (6 bases). CDR1 is GTSNPN, CDR2 SVGIG, per germline (reference sequence). The CDR3 covers 12 residues. Trimming pared 3 bases from V and 7 bases from J, leaving 10 bases between. DNA of the CDR3: TGTGCCTGGAGGAACGGGGGTAATGAGCAGTTCTTC. Its translation: CAWRNGGNEQFF.

The V and J genes are TRBV2 and TRBJ2-1, with 7 bases that match TRBD2. The V gene end was trimmed by 11 bases and the J gene end by 6 bases; junction bases not matched to a gene: 13. CDR3 length: 14 residues. CDR1 and CDR2 from the germline V gene are SNHLY and FYNNEI. Written as DNA, the CDR3 is TGTGCCGAGGCTTCAGCGGGACCTTCCAATGAGCAGTTCTTC. Its translation: CAEASAGPSNEQFF. Filled out from reference TRBV2 and TRBJ2-1, the complete variable domain reads EPEVTQTPSHQVTQMGQEVILRCVPISNHLYFYWYRQILGQKVEFLVSFYNNEISEKSEIFDDQFSVERPDGSNFTLKIRSTKLEDSAMYFCAEASAGPSNEQFFGPGTRLTVL.